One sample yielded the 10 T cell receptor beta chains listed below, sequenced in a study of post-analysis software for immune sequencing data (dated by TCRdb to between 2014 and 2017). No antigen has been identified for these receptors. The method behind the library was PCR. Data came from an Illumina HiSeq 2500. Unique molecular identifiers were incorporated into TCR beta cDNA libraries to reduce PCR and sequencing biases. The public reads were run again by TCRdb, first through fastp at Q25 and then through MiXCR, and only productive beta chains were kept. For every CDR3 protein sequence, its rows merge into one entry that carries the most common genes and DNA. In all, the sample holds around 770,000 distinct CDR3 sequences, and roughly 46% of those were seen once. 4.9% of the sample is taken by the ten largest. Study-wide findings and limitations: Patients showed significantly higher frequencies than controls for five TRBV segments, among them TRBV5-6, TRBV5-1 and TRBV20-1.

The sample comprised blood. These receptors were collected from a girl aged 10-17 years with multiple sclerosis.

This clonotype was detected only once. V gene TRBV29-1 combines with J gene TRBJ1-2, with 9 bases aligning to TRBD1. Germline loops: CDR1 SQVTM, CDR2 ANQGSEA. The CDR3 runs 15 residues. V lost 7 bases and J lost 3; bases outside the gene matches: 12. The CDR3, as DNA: TGCAGCGCACTCTTCGGACAGGGGAGCGACTATGGCTACACCTTC. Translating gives CSALFGQGSDYGYTF. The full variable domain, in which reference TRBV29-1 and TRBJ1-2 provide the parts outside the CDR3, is SAVISQKPSRDICQRGTSLTIQCQVDSQVTMMFWYRQQPGQSLTLIATANQGSEATYESGFVIDKFPISRPNLTFSTLTVSNMSPEDSSIYLCSALFGQGSDYGYTFGSGTRLTVV.

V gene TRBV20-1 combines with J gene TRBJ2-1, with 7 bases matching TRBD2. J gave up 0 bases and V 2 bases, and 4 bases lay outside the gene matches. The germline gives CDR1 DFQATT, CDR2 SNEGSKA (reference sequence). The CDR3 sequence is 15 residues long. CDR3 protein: CSARLAESSYNEQFF. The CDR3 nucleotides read TGCAGTGCTAGACTAGCGGAGAGCTCCTACAATGAGCAGTTCTTC.

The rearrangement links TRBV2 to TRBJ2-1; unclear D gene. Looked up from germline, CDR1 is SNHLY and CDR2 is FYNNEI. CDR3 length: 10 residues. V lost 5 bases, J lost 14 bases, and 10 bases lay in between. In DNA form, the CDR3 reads TGTGCCAGCAGTCCGGTACTGGAGTTCTTC. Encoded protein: CASSPVLEFF.

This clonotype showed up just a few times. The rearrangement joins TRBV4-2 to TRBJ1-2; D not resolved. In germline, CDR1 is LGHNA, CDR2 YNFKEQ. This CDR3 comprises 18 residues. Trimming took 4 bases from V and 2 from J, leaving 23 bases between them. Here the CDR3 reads CASSPPGGGLYLNYGYTF. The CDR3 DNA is TGTGCCAGCAGCCCCCCGGGAGGTGGGCTCTATTTGAACTATGGCTACACCTTC.

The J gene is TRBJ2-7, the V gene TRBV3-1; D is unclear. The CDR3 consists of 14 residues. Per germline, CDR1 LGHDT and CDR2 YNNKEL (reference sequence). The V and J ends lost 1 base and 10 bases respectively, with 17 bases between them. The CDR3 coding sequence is TGTGCCAGCAGCCAAGCAGCCACCTCGAAGGCCCAGTACTTC. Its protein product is CASSQAATSKAQYF.

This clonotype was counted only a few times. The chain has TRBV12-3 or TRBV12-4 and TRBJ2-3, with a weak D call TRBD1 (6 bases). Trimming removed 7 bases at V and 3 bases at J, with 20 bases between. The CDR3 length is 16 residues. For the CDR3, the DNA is TGTGCCAGCACAAACAAAGGACAGTTGAAAACAGATACGCAGTATTTT. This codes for CASTNKGQLKTDTQYF.

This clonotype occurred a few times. The CDR3 coding sequence is TGTGCCAGCAGTTTAGGACTAGCGGGAGCACTAGAGACCCAGTACTTC. Its translation is CASSLGLAGALETQYF. The chain recombines TRBV27 with TRBJ2-5; 13 bases match TRBD2. The CDR3 is 16 residues long. Germline V CDR1 and CDR2: MNHEY, SMNVEV (reference sequence). Trimming cost V 2 bases and J 4 bases; bases outside gene matches: 4.

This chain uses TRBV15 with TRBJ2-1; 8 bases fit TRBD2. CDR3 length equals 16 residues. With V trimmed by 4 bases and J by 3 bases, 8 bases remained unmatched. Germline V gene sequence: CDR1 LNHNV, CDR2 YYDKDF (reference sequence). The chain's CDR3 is CATSTRLALIYNEQFF. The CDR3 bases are TGTGCCACCAGCACCCGACTAGCGTTAATCTACAATGAGCAGTTCTTC.

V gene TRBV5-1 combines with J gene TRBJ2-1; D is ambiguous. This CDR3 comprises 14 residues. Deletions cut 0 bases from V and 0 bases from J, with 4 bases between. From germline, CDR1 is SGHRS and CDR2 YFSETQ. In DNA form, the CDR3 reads TGCGCCAGCAGCTTGGAGTACTCCTACAATGAGCAGTTCTTC. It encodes CASSLEYSYNEQFF.

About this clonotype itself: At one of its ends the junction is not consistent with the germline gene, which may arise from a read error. The CDR3 sequence is CASSLAPAGLNTEAFF. CDR3 nucleotides: TGTGCCAGCAGCCTAGCCCCGGCAGGGTTGAACACTGAAGCTTTCTTT. This chain connects TRBV7-2 to TRBJ1-1; weak D call: TRBD1 (5 bases). Per germline, CDR1 SGHTA and CDR2 FQGNSA. The CDR3 consists of 16 residues.